The present TCR beta chain was sequenced within a study of beta chain features in type 1 diabetes. Expressed TCRB transcripts were sequenced because the isolated RNA had all been reverse transcribed beforehand. Repertoires were generated with immunoSEQ multiplex PCR, while TCRdb's copy carries only in-frame clones and drops some. The sample carries roughly 450,000 clones, about an eighth recorded once. Every sorted population was more than 95% pure. Trimming removed 3 bases at V and 6 bases at J, with 11 bases between. CDR1 and CDR2 (germline): KGHSH, LQKENI. The length of the CDR3 is 13 residues. The sample consisted of naive CD4+ T cells from blood. The chain carries TRBV18 and TRBJ1-2; no reliable D call. This sequence was found in a woman younger than 35 in good health. The CDR3 is CASSPEGGDGYTF. In nucleotides, the CDR3 is TGTGCCAGCTCACCTGAGGGCGGTGATGGCTACACCTTC.